This T cell receptor beta chain was identified during a study of T cells after yellow fever vaccination. The wider study: Where fractions had low cell numbers, libraries were prepared from them with the SMART-Seq v4 Ultra Low Input RNA kit.

By 5'RACE template switching, TCR cDNA was produced, with a universal primer site and UMIs added in the process. TCRdb processed the 5' RACE reads anew with MiXCR; each CDR3 protein has one entry. The sample holds 160,000 or so distinct CDR3 sequences, about 7% seen once. Germline CDR1 is MDHEN and CDR2 is SYDVKM. The CDR3 contains 15 residues. Trimming cost V 6 bases and J 4 bases; bases outside gene matches: 10. The rearrangement joins TRBV28 to TRBJ1-1; 8 bases map to TRBD1. The TCR sequence derives from a young man who received the YFV17D yellow fever vaccine. Specimen: CD4+ T cells sorted from PBMCs, collected 5 to 6 days after the first yellow fever vaccination. The CDR3 DNA follows: TGTGCCAGCAGCACAGGGGGGGGTCGGGGCACTGAAGCTTTCTTT. This translates into CASSTGGGRGTEAFF.